These 31 T cell receptor beta chains share one sample of origin, sequenced in a study of cytomegalovirus exposure and HLA in healthy donors. Researchers ran the PCR with 60 Vbeta and 13 Jbeta primers. Generated by immunoSEQ multiplex PCR, the TCRdb table keeps only in-frame clones and is missing some. The table shows 160,000 or so clones, with around 80% occurring only once. Sequencing was carried out using PBMCs. These receptors were taken from a woman between 40 and 50 years old in good health and CMV-seronegative.

This chain uses TRBV6-5 with TRBJ2-2, with D possibly being TRBD2 (6 bases). The CDR3 runs 14 residues. Trimming removed 4 bases from V and 6 bases from J, with 12 bases in between. Germline-derived CDR1 and CDR2 are MNHEY and SVGAGI. CDR3 DNA: TGTGCCAGCAGTTCCACTCCGGGGGCCGGGGAGCTGTTTTTT. This codes for CASSSTPGAGELFF.

This clone turned up a few times. V is TRBV7-3 and J is TRBJ2-1, with 10 bases lining up with TRBD2. This CDR3 contains 18 residues. V shed 6 bases, J shed 2 bases, and the junction held 13 bases outside the gene matches. Germline-derived CDR1 and CDR2 are SGHTA and FQGTGA. CDR3 loop: CASSPVGTLAGTYNEQFF. The CDR3, as DNA: TGTGCCAGCAGTCCCGTAGGGACACTAGCGGGGACCTACAATGAGCAGTTCTTC.

Worth noting for this clone: The sample carries other DNA sequences with the same CDR3. V gene TRBV28 combines with J gene TRBJ2-3; 12 bases fit TRBD2. V gave up 5 bases and J gave up 3 bases; unmatched junction bases: 6. Per the germline V gene, CDR1 is MDHEN and CDR2 is SYDVKM. This CDR3 has 16 residues. CDR3 nucleotides: TGTGCCAGCAGTCCGACTAGCGGGAGTGGGACAGATACGCAGTATTTT. Protein: CASSPTSGSGTDTQYF.

This clone showed up just once. The genes are TRBV27 and TRBJ1-2, with a weak D call TRBD1 (5 bases). Between the trimmed V and J ends, which lost 6 bases and 0 bases, there was a span of 14 bases. Germline V gene sequence: CDR1 MNHEY, CDR2 SMNVEV (reference sequence). The CDR3 consists of 15 residues. DNA of the CDR3: TGTGCCAGCAGCCCGGACACAGGTACTAACTATGGCTACACCTTC. This encodes CASSPDTGTNYGYTF.

In this sample, this clone turned up a few times. The chain combines TRBV5-1 with TRBJ2-3; 7 bases are a match to TRBD2. There are 15 residues in the CDR3. Trimming at V came to 5 bases and at J to 5 bases, leaving 11 bases not matched to a gene. Germline V gene lookup returns CDR1 SGHRS and CDR2 YFSETQ. The CDR3 protein is CASRVPRETEDTQYF. CDR3 nucleotides: TGCGCCAGCAGGGTCCCGCGGGAGACCGAAGATACGCAGTATTTT.

The V gene is TRBV5-1, the J gene TRBJ1-1; 12 nucleotides match TRBD1. The CDR3 sequence is 17 residues long. Germline assignment: CDR1 SGHRS and CDR2 YFSETQ. J gave up 6 bases and V 4 bases, and 13 bases lay outside the gene matches. CDR3 sequence (DNA): TGCGCCAGCAGCGTAGTCCCGGGACAGGGGGCGGTGGCTGAAGCTTTCTTT. This gives the protein CASSVVPGQGAVAEAFF.

This rearrangement joins TRBV10-3 to TRBJ2-1, with TRBD2 matching 8 bases. V shed 0 bases and J 4 bases; nucleotides not matched to a gene: 5. Germline values: CDR1 ENHRY, CDR2 SYGVKD. The CDR3 extends over 16 amino acids. As DNA, the CDR3 is TGTGCCATCAGTGAGTCGGGTAGCGGGATATACAATGAGCAGTTCTTC. Translated: CAISESGSGIYNEQFF.

The chain employs TRBV6-5 and TRBJ1-5; D possibly corresponds to TRBD1 (5 bases). V was trimmed by 0 bases and J by 7 bases, leaving 13 bases between them. Per the germline V gene, CDR1 is MNHEY and CDR2 is SVGAGI. The CDR3 length is 15 residues. The CDR3 nucleotides are TGTGCCAGCAGTTACTCATCAGGGTATGAGCAGCCCCAGCATTTT. Translated: CASSYSSGYEQPQHF.

V gene TRBV15 combines with J gene TRBJ2-7, with D possibly TRBD2 on 5 matching bases. The V and J ends lost 4 bases and 4 bases respectively, with 8 bases between them. The germline CDR1 and CDR2 sequences are LNHNV and YYDKDF (reference sequence). The CDR3 length is 12 residues. The CDR3 DNA reads TGTGCCACCAGCAATGAGGGATACGAGCAGTACTTC. Protein: CATSNEGYEQYF.

This clone has more than one count but fewer than ten. The J gene is TRBJ1-2, the V gene TRBV5-5, with TRBD1 matching over 7 bases. The length of the CDR3 is 15 residues. The J segment lost 8 bases and the V segment lost 4 bases, leaving 14 bases of the junction unmatched. Per the germline V gene, CDR1 is SGHKS and CDR2 is YYEKEE (reference sequence). CDR3 loop: CASSPSEGAREGYTF. The CDR3 DNA follows: TGTGCCAGCAGCCCCTCGGAGGGGGCGAGGGAGGGCTACACCTTC. Full variable domain (missing parts from reference TRBV5-5 and TRBJ1-2): DAGVTQSPTHLIKTRGQQVTLRCSPISGHKSVSWYQQVLGQGPQFIFQYYEKEERGRGNFPDRFSARQFPNYSSELNVNALLLGDSALYLCASSPSEGAREGYTFGSGTRLTVV.

The J gene is TRBJ1-5, the V gene TRBV19; a weak D match, TRBD1 (6 bases). Germline V gene sequence: CDR1 LNHDA, CDR2 SQIVND (reference sequence). CDR3 length equals 14 residues. The V and J ends lost 6 bases and 5 bases respectively, with 14 bases between them. Here the CDR3 reads CASSSDSAYQPQHF. The CDR3 DNA follows: TGTGCCAGTAGCTCGGACAGCGCTTATCAGCCCCAGCATTTT.

This chain joins TRBV10-3 and TRBJ1-2; D not certain. The CDR3 has 14 residues. V gave up 2 bases and J gave up 3 bases, with 10 bases separating them. From germline, CDR1 is ENHRY and CDR2 SYGVKD. CDR3 DNA: TGTGCCATCAGTGAGCGGGGAAGGGACTATGGCTACACCTTC. This gives the protein CAISERGRDYGYTF.

The chain carries TRBV11-2 and TRBJ1-1; the D gene is possibly TRBD1 (6 bases). Germline loops: CDR1 SGHAT, CDR2 FQNNGV. The V end was cut by 5 bases, the J end by 0 bases, with 10 bases between. The CDR3 totals 14 residues. DNA for the CDR3: TGTGCCAGCAGCAAGGGGGTGGTGAACACTGAAGCTTTCTTT. Translated: CASSKGVVNTEAFF.

This chain connects TRBV10-1 to TRBJ2-3, with D unresolved. V was cut by 7 bases and J by 5 bases, with 10 bases left in between. CDR3 size: 12 residues. The germline V gene has CDR1 WNHNN and CDR2 SYGVQD (reference sequence). The CDR3 here is CASTEALDTQYF. As DNA, the CDR3 is TGCGCCAGCACCGAGGCCTTAGATACGCAGTATTTT.

The chain recombines TRBV6-5 with TRBJ1-2, with 8 bases that match TRBD1. CDR1 MNHEY and CDR2 SVGAGI come from the germline V gene. This CDR3 spans 12 amino acids. With 9 bases clipped from V and 8 bases from J, the junction kept 8 bases outside the gene matches. CDR3 region: CASYQGARGYTF. CDR3 DNA: TGTGCCAGTTATCAGGGGGCGCGAGGCTACACCTTC.

This chain connects TRBV7-2 to TRBJ2-7, with 9 positions matching TRBD1. V shed 6 bases, J shed 7 bases, and the junction held 10 bases outside the gene matches. The CDR3 consists of 14 residues. Germline CDR1 and CDR2: SGHTA and FQGNSA. In DNA form, the CDR3 reads TGTGCCAGCAGGAACGGACAGGGGTCACGGGAGCAGTACTTC. Protein product: CASRNGQGSREQYF.

The chain is built from TRBV6-6 and TRBJ1-2, with 9 positions matching TRBD1. The CDR3 has 15 residues. V lost 5 bases and J lost 8; bases outside the gene matches: 12. Germline V gene data show CDR1 as MNHNY and CDR2 as SVGAGI (reference sequence). The CDR3 is CASSTQDRGWDGYTF. DNA of the CDR3: TGTGCCAGCAGTACTCAGGACAGGGGATGGGACGGCTACACCTTC.

V usage is TRBV6-1 and J usage is TRBJ2-4, with TRBD2 matching 9 bases. The V segment lost 3 bases and the J segment 7 bases; nucleotides outside the gene matches: 4. Germline CDR1 is MNHNS and CDR2 is SASEGT. There are 14 residues in the CDR3. The CDR3 reads CASSDGLARNIQYF. CDR3 sequence (DNA): TGTGCCAGCAGTGACGGACTAGCGAGGAACATTCAGTACTTC.

The chain is built from TRBV5-1 and TRBJ2-6; D gene uncertain. There are 15 residues in the CDR3. V was clipped by 1 base and J by 3 bases, with 8 bases between them. Germline V gives CDR1 SGHRS, CDR2 YFSETQ. CDR3 coding DNA: TGCGCCAGCAGCTTGCAAGGCGGTGGGGCCAACGTCCTGACTTTC. The encoded protein is CASSLQGGGANVLTF. Full variable domain (outside the CDR3, taken from reference TRBV5-1 and TRBJ2-6): KAGVTQTPRYLIKTRGQQVTLSCSPISGHRSVSWYQQTPGQGLQFLFEYFSETQRNKGNFPGRFSGRQFSNSRSEMNVSTLELGDSALYLCASSLQGGGANVLTFGAGSRLTVL.

The chain recombines TRBV9 with TRBJ1-2, with D unclear. From germline, CDR1 is SGDLS and CDR2 YYNGEE. Trimming pared 8 bases from V and 14 bases from J, leaving 19 bases between. CDR3 length: 11 residues. The CDR3 DNA follows: TGTGCCAGGACTAACCGGAAGGTAAGGACCTTC. It is translated as CARTNRKVRTF.

The chain links TRBV6-1 to TRBJ2-7, with 11 bases fitting TRBD2. The ends lost 4 bases at V and 1 base at J; junction bases unmatched: 3. Germline CDR1 reads MNHNS; CDR2 reads SASEGT. The CDR3 is 15 amino acids. CDR3 in DNA: TGTGCCAGCAGTGTAACTAGCGGGAGATCCTACGAGCAGTACTTC. It specifies CASSVTSGRSYEQYF.

The chain uses TRBV6-4 and TRBJ2-1; 10 bases line up with TRBD2. Germline V gives CDR1 MRHNA, CDR2 SNTAGT. This CDR3 contains 15 residues. V lost 2 bases and J lost 4; bases outside the gene matches: 2. For the CDR3, the DNA is TGTGCCAGCAGTGACGGGACTAGCGAGTACAATGAGCAGTTCTTC. Amino acids: CASSDGTSEYNEQFF.

This clone was seen a few times. V usage is TRBV19 and J usage is TRBJ2-2; possibly TRBD2 for D (6 bases). This CDR3 contains 14 residues. Per the germline V gene, CDR1 is LNHDA and CDR2 is SQIVND (reference sequence). V lost 6 bases and J lost 5, with 13 bases in between. The CDR3 nucleotides are TGTGCCAGTAGGATACCTGGGGGGACCGGGGAGCTGTTTTTT. Protein sequence: CASRIPGGTGELFF.

This clone showed up just once. V and J are TRBV9 and TRBJ2-2; TRBD2 might be the D (6 bases). Germline V gene lookup returns CDR1 SGDLS and CDR2 YYNGEE. V was pared by 3 bases and J by 2 bases, with 17 bases between. The CDR3 runs to 17 residues. The CDR3 here is CASSAGGPSLNTGELFF. CDR3 nucleotide sequence: TGTGCCAGCAGCGCCGGAGGGCCCTCACTAAACACCGGGGAGCTGTTTTTT.

The chain recombines TRBV2 with TRBJ1-1; D uncertain. This CDR3 contains 15 residues. V lost 1 base and J 5 bases, leaving 14 bases between the germline ends. The germline gives CDR1 SNHLY, CDR2 FYNNEI. CDR3 coding DNA: TGTGCCAGCAGTGAAGAGAAGGGTAGAGGGACTGAAGCTTTCTTT. Its translation is CASSEEKGRGTEAFF.

This chain connects TRBV30 to TRBJ2-7; D might be TRBD2 (6 bases). This CDR3 spans 15 amino acids. V was pared by 0 bases and J by 3 bases, with 15 bases between. The germline CDR1 and CDR2 sequences are GTSNPN and SVGIG (reference sequence). The CDR3 spells CAWSVWGQGGYEQYF. The CDR3 DNA reads TGTGCCTGGAGTGTATGGGGTCAGGGAGGCTACGAGCAGTACTTC.

This clone has only one observation. This chain uses TRBV30 with TRBJ2-3; weak D call: TRBD1 (6 bases). This CDR3 contains 14 residues. The V end was cut by 4 bases, the J end by 1 base, with 12 bases between. Germline loops: CDR1 GTSNPN, CDR2 SVGIG (reference sequence). Written as DNA, the CDR3 is TGTGCCTGGACACCAGGGGCGCGCACAGATACGCAGTATTTT. Amino acids: CAWTPGARTDTQYF.

V gene TRBV19 combines with J gene TRBJ1-1, with D maybe TRBD1 (6 bases). The V end lost 3 bases, the J end lost 8 bases, and 10 bases lay between the germline ends. In germline, CDR1 is LNHDA, CDR2 SQIVND (reference sequence). This CDR3 comprises 12 residues. The CDR3 is CASSILGGEAFF. DNA of the CDR3: TGTGCCAGTAGTATCCTAGGGGGAGAAGCTTTCTTT.

This clone was detected a few times. The chain joins TRBV5-1 to TRBJ2-2; 11 bases are shared with TRBD2. This CDR3 is 17 amino acids long. Per the germline V gene, CDR1 is SGHRS and CDR2 is YFSETQ. V lost 4 bases, J lost 5 bases, and 10 bases stayed unmatched. DNA for the CDR3: TGCGCCAGCAGCATCTATAGCGGGAGGGCCAGGACCGGGGAGCTGTTTTTT. Its protein is CASSIYSGRARTGELFF.

The chain carries TRBV28 and TRBJ1-1; D is ambiguous. The CDR3 extends over 13 amino acids. Trimming pared 6 bases from V and 4 bases from J, leaving 12 bases between. The germline V gene has CDR1 MDHEN and CDR2 SYDVKM. CDR3 in amino acids: CASSPPGSTEAFF. The CDR3 coding sequence is TGTGCCAGCAGCCCACCGGGAAGCACTGAAGCTTTCTTT.

V is TRBV12-5 and J is TRBJ2-1; perhaps TRBD2 as D (6 bases). This CDR3 has 16 amino acids. Trimming removed 2 bases at V and 4 bases at J, with 15 bases between. Germline assignment: CDR1 LGHNT and CDR2 FRNRAP. The CDR3 loop reads CASGLFSGVKYNEQFF. In nucleotides, the CDR3 is TGTGCTAGTGGTTTGTTTTCGGGAGTAAAATACAATGAGCAGTTCTTC.